The clone carrying this T cell receptor beta chain has at least ten counts. The antigen remains undetermined. The entry originates in a study of CD8 T cells in ankylosing spondylitis. Notes on the study in general: Within ankylosing spondylitis blood, a TCR beta motif made up of several highly homologous variants appeared to be characteristic.

Germline V gene lookup returns CDR1 SGHTA and CDR2 FQGNSA. This CDR3 spans 13 amino acids. V was trimmed by 2 bases and J by 4 bases, leaving 6 bases between them. TCRdb used MiXCR to reprocess the 5' RACE reads, holding one entry per CDR3 protein. The sample yields fewer than 550,000 distinct CDR3 sequences, 5.3% seen once. The J gene is TRBJ1-5, the V gene TRBV7-2, with D hard to call. Sequences were obtained from blood, either unsorted or a sorted T cell fraction (not recorded which). The TCR sequence derives from a male donor with ankylosing spondylitis. CDR3 in amino acids: CASSLRKNQPQHF. In DNA, the CDR3 is TGTGCCAGCAGCTTACGGAAGAATCAGCCCCAGCATTTT.